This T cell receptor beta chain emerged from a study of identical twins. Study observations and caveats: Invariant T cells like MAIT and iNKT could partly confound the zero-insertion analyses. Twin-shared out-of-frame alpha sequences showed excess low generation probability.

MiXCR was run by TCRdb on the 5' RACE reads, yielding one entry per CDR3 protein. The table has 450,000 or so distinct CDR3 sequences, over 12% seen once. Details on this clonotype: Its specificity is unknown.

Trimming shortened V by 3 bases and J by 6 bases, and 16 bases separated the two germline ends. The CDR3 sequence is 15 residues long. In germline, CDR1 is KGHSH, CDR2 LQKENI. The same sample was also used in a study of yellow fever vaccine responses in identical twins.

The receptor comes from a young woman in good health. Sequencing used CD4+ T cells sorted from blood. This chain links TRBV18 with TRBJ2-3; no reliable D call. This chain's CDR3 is CASSPSALELDTQYF. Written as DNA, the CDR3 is TGTGCCAGCTCACCTTCGGCATTAGAGTTGGATACGCAGTATTTT.